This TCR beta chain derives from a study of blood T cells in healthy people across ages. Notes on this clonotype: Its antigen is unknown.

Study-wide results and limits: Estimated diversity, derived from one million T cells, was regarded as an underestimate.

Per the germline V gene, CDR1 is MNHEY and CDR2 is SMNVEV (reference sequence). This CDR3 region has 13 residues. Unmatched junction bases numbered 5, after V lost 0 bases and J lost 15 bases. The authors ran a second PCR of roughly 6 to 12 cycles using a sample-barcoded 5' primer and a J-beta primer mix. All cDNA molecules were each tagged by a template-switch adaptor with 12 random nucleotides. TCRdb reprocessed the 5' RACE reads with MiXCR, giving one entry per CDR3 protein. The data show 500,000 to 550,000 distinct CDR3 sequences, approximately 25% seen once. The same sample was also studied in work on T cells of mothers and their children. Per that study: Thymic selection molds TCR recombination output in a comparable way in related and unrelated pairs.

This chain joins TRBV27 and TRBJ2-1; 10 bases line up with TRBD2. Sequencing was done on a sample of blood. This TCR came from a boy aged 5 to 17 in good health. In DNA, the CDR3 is TGTGCCAGCAGTTTATCCGGGGGGACTAGCGTGTTCTTC. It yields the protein CASSLSGGTSVFF.